Below are 19 T cell receptor beta chains sequenced from a single sample in a study of a mutant IDH1 vaccine in newly diagnosed glioma. The time point here: week 23, last vaccination. Vaccine doses each comprised 300 ug of mutant IDH1 20-mer peptide, with topical imiquimod. For these TCRs, the target antigens are not known. Sequenced by immunoSEQ multiplex PCR; TCRdb stores in-frame clones only, minus some. Among roughly 70,000 clones listed, approximately 80% were seen once. Sequencing was performed on PBMCs, taken from a glioma patient whose treatment included an IDH1 peptide vaccine. Every receptor here comes from a man between 18 and 29 years old with glioma.

The chain links TRBV5-6 to TRBJ1-6; D perhaps matches TRBD1 (6 bases). V lost 4 bases, J lost 7 bases, and 15 bases lay in between. This CDR3 has 15 residues. Germline V lookup: CDR1 SGHDT, CDR2 YYEEEE. CDR3 loop: CASSVWGALNSPLHF. DNA for the CDR3: TGTGCCAGCAGCGTATGGGGGGCCCTGAATTCACCCCTCCACTTT.

The chain links TRBV19 to TRBJ1-5; tentatively, D is TRBD1 (5 bases). The CDR3 runs 14 residues. With 5 bases removed from V and 4 bases from J, the gap between germline ends came to 12 bases. Looked up from germline, CDR1 is LNHDA and CDR2 is SQIVND (reference sequence). The CDR3 DNA sequence: TGTGCCAGTAGTCGTCAGGGCGGGAATCAGCCCCAGCATTTT. Translation gives CASSRQGGNQPQHF.

This chain connects TRBV13 to TRBJ2-1; D uncertain. The V end lost 0 bases, the J end lost 0 bases, and 12 bases lay between the germline ends. CDR1 PRHDT and CDR2 FYEKMQ come from the germline V gene (reference sequence). This CDR3 comprises 17 residues. The CDR3 reads CASSLGGTASSYNEQFF. DNA of the CDR3: TGTGCCAGCAGCTTAGGCGGCACTGCGAGCTCCTACAATGAGCAGTTCTTC.

The chain carries TRBV7-2 and TRBJ2-5; the D is unclear. V gave up 4 bases and J gave up 5 bases, with 11 bases separating them. The CDR3 totals 13 residues. Germline V lookup: CDR1 SGHTA, CDR2 FQGNSA. CDR3 sequence: CASSSPGRETQYF. CDR3 in DNA: TGTGCCAGCAGCTCCCCCGGGCGGGAGACCCAGTACTTC.

CDR3 sequence reads: CAWGQGHSGNTIYF. CDR3 coding DNA: TGTGCCTGGGGACAGGGACACTCTGGAAACACCATATATTTT. The V call is TRBV30, the J call TRBJ1-3; 8 nucleotides agree with TRBD1. The CDR3 runs 14 residues. V lost 5 bases and J lost 0; bases outside the gene matches: 3. Germline assignment: CDR1 GTSNPN and CDR2 SVGIG (reference sequence). The whole variable domain, filled in from reference TRBV30 and TRBJ1-3, reads SQTIHQWPATLVQPVGSPLSLECTVEGTSNPNLYWYRQAAGRGLQLLFYSVGIGQISSEVPQNLSASRPQDRQFILSSKKLLLSDSGFYLCAWGQGHSGNTIYFGEGSWLTVV.

This clone has a single count. The J gene is TRBJ2-7, the V gene TRBV5-4, with 8 bases matching TRBD1. With 2 bases clipped from V and 5 bases from J, the junction kept 6 bases outside the gene matches. Looked up from germline, CDR1 is SGHNT and CDR2 is YYREEE (reference sequence). The CDR3 extends over 14 amino acids. DNA for the CDR3: TGTGCCAGCAGCTTAGGACAGGGTGTGGACGAGCAGTACTTC. Amino acids: CASSLGQGVDEQYF.

The J gene is TRBJ2-3, the V gene TRBV25-1; D remains unclear. The CDR3 runs to 11 residues. Germline V gene data show CDR1 as MGHDK and CDR2 as SYGVNS. V was shortened by 8 bases and J by 10 bases, with 13 bases between the two germline ends. The CDR3 DNA follows: TGTGCCAGCCAGGATACGGTGGCGCAGTATTTT. Protein: CASQDTVAQYF.

This clone has just a few counts. The rearrangement uses TRBV6-5 and TRBJ1-2; D not resolved. The V end was cut by 3 bases, the J end by 5 bases, with 10 bases between. Germline loops: CDR1 MNHEY, CDR2 SVGAGI. This CDR3 comprises 13 residues. CDR3 in amino acids: CASSYEGKYGYTF. CDR3 DNA: TGTGCCAGCAGTTATGAGGGAAAGTATGGCTACACCTTC.

This chain uses TRBV7-9 with TRBJ2-1; D not certain. Germline V gives CDR1 SEHNR, CDR2 FQNEAQ (reference sequence). The length of the CDR3 is 15 residues. V lost 5 bases to trimming and J lost 0 bases, with 11 bases between them. DNA for the CDR3: TGTGCCAGCAGCCCGGTCCTGAGCTCCTACAATGAGCAGTTCTTC. Amino acid sequence: CASSPVLSSYNEQFF.

The chain links TRBV2 to TRBJ1-1, with a tentative D call TRBD1 (5 bases). V was cut by 8 bases and J by 0 bases, with 7 bases left in between. This CDR3 is built from 12 residues. The germline V gene has CDR1 SNHLY and CDR2 FYNNEI. CDR3 in amino acids: CASDSMNTEAFF. The CDR3 DNA sequence: TGTGCCAGCGACAGCATGAACACTGAAGCTTTCTTT.

This clone was counted a few times. The rearrangement joins TRBV25-1 to TRBJ2-1, with a weak D call TRBD1 (5 bases). CDR1 and CDR2 from the germline V gene are MGHDK and SYGVNS. This CDR3 has 10 amino acids. V was trimmed by 4 bases and J by 12 bases, leaving 7 bases between them. The CDR3 DNA reads TGTGCCAGCAGTGGGCAGGGGCAGTTCTTC. Its protein product is CASSGQGQFF.

V and J are TRBV7-9 and TRBJ2-3, with TRBD2 matching 8 bases. The V and J ends lost 3 bases and 0 bases, in that order; junction bases with no gene match: 2. In germline, CDR1 is SEHNR, CDR2 FQNEAQ (reference sequence). The CDR3 is 15 residues long. Here the CDR3 reads CASSFTSGSTDTQYF. The CDR3 nucleotides read TGTGCCAGCAGCTTTACTAGCGGTAGCACAGATACGCAGTATTTT.

V is TRBV19 and J is TRBJ2-7; D remains ambiguous. The CDR3 extends over 16 amino acids. The germline V and J ends were trimmed by 6 bases and 3 bases, with 21 bases remaining between them. Germline-derived CDR1 and CDR2 are LNHDA and SQIVND (reference sequence). The CDR3 loop is CASSHLLRAQLYEQYF. In DNA, the CDR3 is TGTGCCAGTAGCCACCTTCTTAGGGCGCAACTCTACGAGCAGTACTTC.

The genes are TRBV30 and TRBJ2-5; possible D gene TRBD1, 5 bases. Germline V gene lookup returns CDR1 GTSNPN and CDR2 SVGIG (reference sequence). V lost 4 bases, J lost 4 bases, and 10 bases lay in between. The CDR3 spans 12 residues. The CDR3 DNA reads TGTGCCTGGACAGGGATAAGAGAGACCCAGTACTTC. This codes for CAWTGIRETQYF.

Turning to this clone: One junction end does not reproduce the germline sequence, and a read error may be involved. CDR3 in DNA: TGTGCCAGCAGCGAAGAACGGGCAGGGGGCGCTTACAATGAGCAGTTCTTC. Amino acids: CASSEERAGGAYNEQFF. The chain joins TRBV4-2 to TRBJ2-1; TRBD1 matches 8 bases. Germline CDR1 reads LGHNA; CDR2 reads YNFKEQ. There are 17 residues in the CDR3.

The chain links TRBV5-1 to TRBJ1-2; D not certain. The CDR3 sequence is 14 residues long. CDR1 is SGHRS, CDR2 YFSETQ, per germline. Trimming pared 5 bases from V and 3 bases from J, leaving 14 bases between. The CDR3 nucleotides are TGCGCCAGCAGGTTCGGCAAGGGTCACTATGGCTACACCTTC. Translating it yields CASRFGKGHYGYTF.

The rearrangement links TRBV19 to TRBJ1-5; 12 bases are shared with TRBD1. The CDR3 is made up of 19 amino acids. The germline V gene has CDR1 LNHDA and CDR2 SQIVND (reference sequence). Trimming at V came to 6 bases and at J to 2 bases, leaving 14 bases not matched to a gene. CDR3 residues: CASRLQGDRGLKGNQPQHF. CDR3 bases: TGTGCCAGTAGACTCCAGGGGGACAGGGGGCTGAAGGGCAATCAGCCCCAGCATTTT.

This clone was seen only a few times. The rearrangement links TRBV12-5 to TRBJ1-1; no definite D call. Between the trimmed V and J ends, which lost 5 bases and 6 bases, there was a span of 10 bases. This CDR3 is 12 amino acids long. Per germline, CDR1 LGHNT and CDR2 FRNRAP. The CDR3: CASGLTPPEAFF. The DNA of the CDR3 is TGTGCTAGTGGTCTTACCCCTCCTGAAGCTTTCTTT.

The rearrangement uses TRBV4-3 and TRBJ2-6, with a tentative D call TRBD2 (5 bases). The germline CDR1 and CDR2 sequences are LGHNA and YSLEER. The CDR3 is 18 residues long. The V end lost 2 bases, the J end lost 3 bases, and 17 bases lay between the germline ends. The chain's CDR3 is CASSQPGLQGGGANVLTF. The CDR3 nucleotides are TGCGCCAGCAGCCAACCCGGGCTACAAGGAGGTGGGGCCAACGTCCTGACTTTC.